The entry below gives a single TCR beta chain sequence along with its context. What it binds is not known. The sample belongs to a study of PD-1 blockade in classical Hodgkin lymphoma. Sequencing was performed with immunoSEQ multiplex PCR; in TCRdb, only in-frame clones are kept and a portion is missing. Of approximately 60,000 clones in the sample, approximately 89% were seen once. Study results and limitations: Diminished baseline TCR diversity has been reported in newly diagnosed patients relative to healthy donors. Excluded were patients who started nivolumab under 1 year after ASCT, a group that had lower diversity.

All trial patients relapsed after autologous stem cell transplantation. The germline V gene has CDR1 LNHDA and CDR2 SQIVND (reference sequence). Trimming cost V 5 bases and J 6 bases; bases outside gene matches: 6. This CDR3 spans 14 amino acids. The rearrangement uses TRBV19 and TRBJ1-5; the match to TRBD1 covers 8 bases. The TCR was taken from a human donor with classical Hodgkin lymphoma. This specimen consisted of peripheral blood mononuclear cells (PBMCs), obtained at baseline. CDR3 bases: TGTGCCAGTAGTCGACAGGGGTCCACTCAGCCCCAGCATTTT. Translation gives CASSRQGSTQPQHF.